Listed here are 21 T cell receptor beta chains from one sample, sequenced in a study of OX40 agonist ivuxolimab in advanced cancers. Libraries were prepared through the immunoSEQ multiplex PCR assay. In its TCRdb copy, this immuneACCESS table keeps in-frame sequences only and misses some clones. Where compared with another copy, unresolved V genes explain less than half of these, and the others have no known cause. The sample table shows tens of thousands of clones, and 85% to 95% are seen once. Of the sample, 15% to 20% falls within the top ten clones. Sequencing used CD4+ or CD8+ T cells sorted from blood, obtained in a trial of the OX40 agonist ivuxolimab. Receptors originate from an adult with an advanced solid tumor such as melanoma, head and neck, liver or kidney cancer.

V usage is TRBV29-1 and J usage is TRBJ2-3, with TRBD1 matching 12 bases. With V trimmed by 6 bases and J by 4 bases, 14 bases remained unmatched. The CDR3 runs to 17 residues. Per the germline V gene, CDR1 is SQVTM and CDR2 is ANQGSEA. The CDR3 nucleotides are TGCAGCGTCGCGCCGGGACAGGGGGCTTTTTTTGCAGATACGCAGTATTTT. Protein product: CSVAPGQGAFFADTQYF.

The chain employs TRBV21-1 and TRBJ2-7; TRBD2, the table's D call, lacks a check against the DNA. TRBV21-1 is a pseudogene locus. CDR3 size: 15 residues. The DNA for the CDR3 is TGTGCCAGTCTTAGAGCTACTACCCACTCCTACGAGCAGTACTTC. It is translated as CASLRATTHSYEQYF.

This CDR3 is CASSRGRSYEQYF. CDR3 nucleotides: TGTGCCAGCAGCCGCGGCCGCTCCTACGAGCAGTACTTC. This rearrangement joins TRBV7-8 to TRBJ2-7; no firm D call. The germline V gene encodes CDR1 SGHVS and CDR2 FQNEAQ. This CDR3 region has 13 residues. V lost 5 bases and J 0 bases, leaving 8 bases between the germline ends.

This chain connects TRBV10-1 to TRBJ2-7, with D unresolved. Trimming pared 5 bases from V and 7 bases from J, leaving 9 bases between. Germline values: CDR1 WNHNN, CDR2 SYGVQD (reference sequence). The CDR3 runs 11 residues. The CDR3 loop is CASSFGQEQYF. The DNA of the CDR3 is TGCGCCAGCAGTTTCGGGCAAGAGCAGTACTTC.

CDR3 DNA: TGTGCCAGCAGTTGGGCTCCTCGCCCCTACGAGCAGTACTTC. Encoded protein: CASSWAPRPYEQYF. The chain employs TRBV27 and TRBJ2-7, with unresolved D. The V gene lost 4 bases and the J gene lost 2 bases, with 12 bases spanning the gap. The germline gives CDR1 MNHEY, CDR2 SMNVEV (reference sequence). The CDR3 extends over 14 amino acids.

This chain connects TRBV25-1 to TRBJ2-7; weak D call: TRBD1 (6 bases). Germline-derived CDR1 and CDR2 are MGHDK and SYGVNS. This CDR3 has 13 residues. The V end was cut by 3 bases, the J end by 4 bases, with 10 bases between. CDR3 nucleotide sequence: TGTGCCAGCAGTGACAGGGGTCGGTACGAGCAGTACTTC. It codes for CASSDRGRYEQYF.

This clone was seen just once. The chain combines TRBV4-1 with TRBJ1-4; TRBD1 matches 8 bases. CDR1 MGHRA and CDR2 YSYEKL come from the germline V gene. The CDR3 is made up of 16 amino acids. V gave up 3 bases and J gave up 3 bases; unmatched junction bases: 6. The CDR3 DNA sequence: TGCGCCAGCAGCCATATAATGACAGGGGCTAATGAAAAACTGTTTTTT. This translates into CASSHIMTGANEKLFF.

DNA of the CDR3: TGTGCCAGCAGCTCGAATGTGAACTTCCGAAGCTCTGGGGCCAACGTCCTGACTTTC. Translating it yields CASSSNVNFRSSGANVLTF. The gene calls are TRBV7-6 and TRBJ2-6; D not certain. Trimming cost V 4 bases and J 0 bases, with 19 bases left between them. The CDR3 loop spans 19 amino acids. Looked up from germline, CDR1 is SGHVS and CDR2 is FNYEAQ.

The chain has TRBV14 and TRBJ1-1; no firm D call. The CDR3 has 14 amino acids. Germline CDR1 SGHDN, CDR2 FVKESK. V shed 4 bases and J shed 4 bases, with 13 bases lying between them. The CDR3 here is CASSPPAMGTEAFF. The CDR3 nucleotides are TGTGCCAGCAGCCCGCCCGCCATGGGCACTGAAGCTTTCTTT.

This clone was detected once. The chain uses TRBV6-5 and TRBJ2-7; D is ambiguous. CDR3 length: 16 residues. Trimming removed 2 bases at V and 7 bases at J, with 21 bases between. Germline V lookup: CDR1 MNHEY, CDR2 SVGAGI. In DNA form, the CDR3 reads TGTGCCAGCAGTTACCTCCCTAACCGACCCTACGCGGAGCAGTACTTC. Its protein is CASSYLPNRPYAEQYF.

This clone was found once. The CDR3: CASSFRTSGSYEQFF. The CDR3 nucleotides are TGTGCCAGCAGTTTCCGGACTAGCGGGAGTTATGAGCAGTTCTTC. The chain combines TRBV27 with TRBJ2-1; 13 bases fit TRBD2. CDR3 length equals 15 residues. J lost 8 bases, V lost 3 bases, and 4 bases had no gene match. From germline, CDR1 is MNHEY and CDR2 SMNVEV (reference sequence).

The chain employs TRBV5-1 and TRBJ1-2, with D perhaps TRBD1 (6 bases). Germline CDR1 is SGHRS and CDR2 is YFSETQ. V was trimmed by 4 bases and J by 2 bases, leaving 12 bases between them. The CDR3 runs to 14 residues. The CDR3 DNA reads TGCGCCAGCAGCGGCACAGGGACAAACTATGGCTACACCTTC. Translated, it gives CASSGTGTNYGYTF.

The chain links TRBV29-1 to TRBJ2-1, with D hard to call. Trimming took 1 base from V and 9 from J, leaving 7 bases between them. Per germline, CDR1 SQVTM and CDR2 ANQGSEA. This CDR3 comprises 11 residues. As DNA, the CDR3 is TGCAGCGTTGAAGTCGGGCTTGAGCAGTTCTTC. This sequence encodes CSVEVGLEQFF.

V and J are TRBV28 and TRBJ2-7; D possibly corresponds to TRBD2 (6 bases). This CDR3 is built from 15 residues. CDR1 and CDR2 from the germline V gene are MDHEN and SYDVKM. Trimming removed 7 bases at V and 3 bases at J, with 19 bases between. CDR3 DNA sequence: TGTGCCAGCATCTCGCCTCGGGAGAGGGACTACGAGCAGTACTTC. It specifies CASISPRERDYEQYF.

The J gene is TRBJ2-7, the V gene TRBV19, with D possibly TRBD1 on 6 matching bases. Trimming removed 5 bases from V and 8 bases from J, with 10 bases in between. CDR1 LNHDA and CDR2 SQIVND come from the germline V gene (reference sequence). This CDR3 comprises 11 residues. The CDR3 loop is CASSSGQQQYF. Here the CDR3 DNA reads TGTGCCAGTAGTTCCGGACAGCAGCAGTACTTC.

V is TRBV6-5 and J is TRBJ2-7; the D gene is possibly TRBD2 (6 bases). This CDR3 region has 13 residues. Trimming pared 6 bases from V and 1 base from J, leaving 10 bases between. From germline, CDR1 is MNHEY and CDR2 SVGAGI. The CDR3: CASSLGTSYEQYF. CDR3 coding DNA: TGTGCCAGCAGCCTTGGGACTTCCTACGAGCAGTACTTC.

The V call is TRBV13, the J call TRBJ2-7, with D uncertain. Germline V CDR1 and CDR2: PRHDT, FYEKMQ (reference sequence). The ends were cut back, 2 bases at V and 2 bases at J, with 13 bases in the middle. The CDR3 consists of 15 residues. CDR3 sequence: CASSLSPALPYEQYF. CDR3 coding DNA: TGTGCCAGCAGCTTAAGTCCAGCGTTGCCCTACGAGCAGTACTTC.

The V call is TRBV29-1, the J call TRBJ2-3, with TRBD1 matching over 9 bases. This CDR3 has 14 residues. V shed 0 bases, J shed 6 bases, and the junction held 4 bases outside the gene matches. Germline V CDR1 and CDR2: SQVTM, ANQGSEA. CDR3 nucleotide sequence: TGCAGCGTTGAAGACGGGACAGGGATTGATACGCAGTATTTT. Its translation is CSVEDGTGIDTQYF.

The chain is built from TRBV10-2 and TRBJ1-1, with D unresolved. Germline V gives CDR1 WSHSY, CDR2 SAAADI. The CDR3 runs to 12 residues. Trimming shortened V by 7 bases and J by 4 bases, and 10 bases separated the two germline ends. This CDR3 is CASTLSRTEAFF. The CDR3 DNA follows: TGCGCCAGCACCCTTAGCCGCACTGAAGCTTTCTTT.

The chain links TRBV4-3 to TRBJ1-1; no reliable D call. The CDR3 loop spans 14 amino acids. Germline assignment: CDR1 LGHNA and CDR2 YSLEER. V lost 5 bases and J 4 bases, leaving 14 bases between the germline ends. In DNA, the CDR3 is TGCGCCAGCAGCTCCGACGGGTTCGGCACTGAAGCTTTCTTT. Translating gives CASSSDGFGTEAFF.

This chain uses TRBV28 with TRBJ2-2; unclear D gene. This CDR3 has 12 residues. Germline CDR1 and CDR2: MDHEN and SYDVKM. The V end was cut by 8 bases, the J end by 6 bases, with 10 bases between. CDR3 sequence (DNA): TGTGCCAGCGAGTTCAGAGCCGGGGAGCTGTTTTTT. Residues: CASEFRAGELFF.